This T cell receptor beta chain emerged from a study of T cells in Graves' hyperthyroidism and ophthalmopathy (dated 2019 in TCRdb). Broadly, across the study: Peripheral blood was collected at initial diagnosis, before any treatment. Following sampling, methimazole starting at 30 mg daily was given to hyperthyroidism patients, and high-dose intravenous methylprednisolone was given to ophthalmopathy patients. To identify distinguishing TCR V-J signatures, a discovery cohort of about 100 patients was used, comprising fewer than 45 with Graves' ophthalmopathy and under 60 with stable Graves' hyperthyroidism. The approximately 98 discovery patients were randomly divided into training and test sets at a 7:3 ratio. In roughly six Graves' hyperthyroidism patients, the study also compared T-cell repertoires from thyroid tissue with T-cell repertoires from blood. An independent validation cohort of 18 to 20 hyperthyroidism patients and 17 patients who later progressed to ophthalmopathy tested prospective prediction of ophthalmopathy. According to the paper, TCR Vbeta CDR3 sequencing was carried out on over 130 peripheral blood samples, which came from about 45 ophthalmopathy, under 85 hyperthyroidism and about 17 progressor patients. Study-wide findings and limitations: In validation, progression to ophthalmopathy was predicted by the model with almost 71% sensitivity and 72.22% specificity, a median of approximately 6.5 months before onset. Sample size was not statistically predetermined, and investigators were not blinded to group allocation. Ophthalmopathy was separated from stable hyperthyroidism by a 13 V-J signature model, with over 85% sensitivity and about 81% specificity obtained in cross-validation and 80%/75% obtained in testing. Most expanded thyroid clonotypes (frequency above 0.001) were also detected in blood, a finding suggesting that blood repertoires may reflect thyroid immune responses.

A patient counted as having stable Graves' hyperthyroidism if no progression to ophthalmopathy occurred over 18 months of follow-up. Hyperthyroidism patients were aged 18 to 65 years and newly diagnosed, with disease duration of less than 2 months. Patients with uncontrolled infections, other autoimmune diseases, pregnancy or lactation were excluded. Diagnoses were established on the basis of clinical symptoms, serum thyroxine and TRAb, thyroid ultrasound, and orbital computed tomography. PBMCs were separated from over 9 ml of fresh peripheral blood using Ficoll-Paque density gradient centrifugation. Total RNA was extracted with Trizol reagent, and quality was checked on an Agilent 2100 Bioanalyzer. The TCR beta CDR3 regions were amplified from the RNA transcripts. The first round of RT-PCR for the TCR CDR3 was performed with the HTBI primer set and the Qiagen OneStep RT-PCR kit. Libraries were constructed in a second round of multiplex PCR, after which size selection and purification were carried out. The libraries were sequenced on an Illumina HiSeq2000 using paired-end 100 bp reads. In the paper's pipeline: Raw data were processed with SOAPnuke, discarding reads with adapters, uncalled bases, mean Phred below 15, or no exact constant-primer or identifier match. COPE v1.2.5 was used to merge high-quality paired reads, and clonotypes were defined as unique nucleotide sequences. MiTCR v1.1 was used to align the clonotypes against IMGT TRBV, TRBD and TRBJ reference segments. Only V-J combinations with frequency above 0.0001, covering 99% to 99.2% of repertoires, were analysed. A TCS score was defined as the ratio between F50 (clonal expansion) and ExV (chaos), using BLOSUM62-based TCRdist between CDR3 peptides within each V-J. Welch's t-statistics and random forest reduced roughly 540 V-J features to roughly 13, which were used in a naive Bayes classifier (R e1071). The public reads were reprocessed in TCRdb via fastp at Q25 and MiXCR, keeping in-frame beta chains. A single entry per CDR3 protein holds the most common genes and DNA from its merged rows. TCRdb, not the authors, supplied the V and J calls. The sample contains roughly 420,000 distinct CDR3 sequences, around 14% of them found a single time. Jointly, the top ten make up around an eighth of the sample.

This clonotype was seen only once. What this receptor recognizes is not known. Base quality data are lacking; no much larger clone is found one base away. One read is thin evidence. CDR1 and CDR2 are drawn from the germline V gene: SGHTA, FQGNSA. The CDR3 runs 15 amino acids, cysteine and phenylalanine included. Only the CDR3 DNA stays, 45 bases, in frame from base 1. The junction shows trimming of 5 bases on V and 8 bases on J, and the gene matches do not reach 7 bases of it. This sequence uses TRBV7-2 and TRBJ2-2, and 11 junctional nucleotides match TRBD2. The material sequenced was blood. This clonotype was sampled from a woman under 30 with Graves' hyperthyroidism. The DNA sequence follows: TGTGCCAGCAGCATCCGACTAGCGGGATTTGGGGAGCTGTTTTTT. This yields the protein CASSIRLAGFGELFF. Where the CDR3 stops, the reference TRBV7-2 and TRBJ2-2 genes take over; the full variable domain is GAGVSQSPSNKVTEKGKDVELRCDPISGHTALYWYRQSLGQGLEFLIYFQGNSAPDKSGLPSDRFSAERTGGSVSTLTIQRTQQEDSAVYLCASSIRLAGFGELFFGEGSRLTVL.